What follows is one TCR beta chain and its context. Which antigen it targets is not known. Per-base qualities were not stored, and no clone one base away is much larger. The junction shows trimming of 5 bases on V and 9 bases on J, plus 9 bases between the germline ends. The germline V gene sets CDR1 to SGHRS and CDR2 to YFSETQ. The CDR3 covers 11 residues, taking in both the cysteine and the phenylalanine. The CDR3 DNA has 33 bases and is translated from base 1. Preparation of the library involved 5' RACE. The listed sequencing device is Illumina HiSeq 2500. A second PCR of roughly 6 to 11 cycles was performed with a sample-barcoded 5' primer and a J-beta primer mix. A template-switch 5' adaptor carrying 12 random nucleotides introduced a unique molecular identifier onto each TCR beta cDNA molecule. Each sample yielded at least 3 million CDR3-containing paired-end reads. First-strand cDNA was synthesized from all RNA with the Mint cDNA synthesis kit, primed by a TRBC-specific oligonucleotide. All cDNA was treated with uracil-DNA glycosylase and then went through a first 18-cycle PCR with the universal primers M1SS and BC2_uni_R. The authors processed their data as follows. Each sample was normalized by randomly selecting 1 million high-quality reads, each carrying a distinct molecular identifier. Instead of being binned into consensus sequences, reads with shared molecular identifiers were discarded. CDR3 identification, clonotype clustering and error correction used MiTCR with a Q25 quality threshold and the strictest error-elimination algorithm. A nonparametric unseen species model using Euler transformation provided a lower-bound estimate of total TCR beta diversity. In TCRdb, the public reads were trimmed at Q25 with fastp and aligned with MiXCR, with productive beta chains retained. Each CDR3 protein appears once, grouped with its most common genes and DNA. The V and J calls shown here were made by TCRdb, not taken from the authors' results. This sample gives about 1.6 million distinct CDR3 sequences in total; roughly a third of them show up just once. 11% of the sample is taken by the ten largest.

Systemically healthy Caucasian individuals from Russia, some 36 in total and aged roughly 6 to 95 years, were included as donors. Each donor gave 9 to 10 milliliters of peripheral blood, collected into EDTA-treated Vacutainer tubes. Ficoll-Paque density-gradient centrifugation was used to isolate PBMCs, with at least 7 million obtained per sample. Total RNA, at least 6 micrograms per sample, was extracted from PBMCs with Trizol reagent. The percentages of naive CD45RAhigh/CD27high T cells were determined by flow cytometry on a PBMC aliquot from every donor. The record originates from a study of blood T cells in healthy people across ages (dated by TCRdb to about 2015). General notes on the study: In model experiments, template switching captured roughly one uniquely barcoded TCR beta cDNA molecule for every two T cells. Using deep sequencing normalized with unique cDNA molecular identifiers, the study measured how TCR beta repertoire diversity changes with age. To avoid experimental bias, donors of different ages were randomly spread across the sequencing lanes. The study analyzed two additional independent replicas of 1 million unique cDNA reads from the same blood draw for two donors, one aged 18 to 30 and one aged 80 or older. The donors were divided into four age groups: young (average around 16 years), middle-aged (approximately 39), aged (under 70) and long-lived (roughly 82).

Study-level results and caveats: A strong correlation was found between observed TCR beta diversity and the percentage of naive T cells measured by flow cytometry. Since profiling was done on bulk unsorted PBMCs, naive and antigen-experienced compartments could not be conclusively compared. As age increased, observed TCR beta diversity per million T cells dropped in a roughly linear way, and a significant reduction was already evident by age about 36. Total diversity estimates from one million sequenced T cells were considered lower bounds and underestimates. The long-lived group showed more naive CD4+ T cells, fewer expanded clones and increased TCR diversity than the aged group, suggesting age selection. Because the CMV infection status of the donors was unknown, age-related changes in expanded clonotypes may potentially have been confounded.

The sequence was obtained from a woman in her twenties or thirties in good health. This chain is built from TRBV5-1 and TRBJ2-1, with TRBD2 tentatively as D gene (5 bases match). The sequenced material came from blood. The bases read TGCGCCAGCAGTCCGGAGGTTGAGCAGTTCTTC. It translates to CASSPEVEQFF.